A selection of T cell receptor beta chains follows, all from one sample in a study of blood T cell repertoires in COVID-19. Measured with immunoSEQ multiplex PCR; TCRdb has only the in-frame clones, and not every one. Of about 100,000 clones detected, around four fifths appear once; the ten largest clones hold 4% to 5.5%. Material: peripheral blood. Receptor source: a man aged 55 to 70 with acute or convalescent COVID-19. Each CDR3 is given with its conserved first and last residue. The order of the fields is clone size, J gene, D gene, V gene, CDR3 DNA, CDR3 protein. The D gene is left open where the match is weak. Rows give clone size only sometimes, using once, few, many, or a class for an expanded clone.

-,TRBJ2-7,-,TRBV6-5,TGTGCCAGCAAACAGCAGGGATTCGGCTCCTACGAGCAGTACTTC,CASKQQGFGSYEQYF
-,TRBJ2-6,TRBD2,TRBV4-2,TGTGCCAGCAGCCGGGGGACTAGCGTACGTGGGGCCAACGTCCTGACTTTC,CASSRGTSVRGANVLTF
once,TRBJ2-7,TRBD2,TRBV5-1,TGCGCCAGCAGCTTGGAGACTAGCGGGGCCTACGAGCAGTACTTC,CASSLETSGAYEQYF
once,TRBJ1-5,TRBD1,TRBV10-3,TGTGCCATCAGTGCCACAGGGGGCCTGGGTCAGCCCCAGCATTTT,CAISATGGLGQPQHF
-,TRBJ2-1,-,TRBV24-1,TGTGCCACCAGTGATTTGCGGGACAATGAGCAGTTCTTC,CATSDLRDNEQFF
-,TRBJ2-5,-,TRBV19,TGTGCCAGTAGCGGGAGCTCTGAGACCCAGTACTTC,CASSGSSETQYF
-,TRBJ1-2,-,TRBV7-2,TGTGCCAGCAGCACCTTATGGACAAATGGCTACACCTTC,CASSTLWTNGYTF
-,TRBJ2-5,TRBD2,TRBV5-5,TGTGCCAGCAGCTTGGCCCTAGCGGGGGGCAGGGAGACCCAGTACTTC,CASSLALAGGRETQYF
few,TRBJ2-2,-,TRBV5-1,TGCGCCAGCAGCTTGGGAGGCTTCCGCACCGGGGAGCTGTTTTTT,CASSLGGFRTGELFF
-,TRBJ2-7,TRBD2,TRBV29-1,TGCAGCGTGGGACTAGCATACGAGCAGTACTTC,CSVGLAYEQYF
-,TRBJ2-7,-,TRBV11-3,TGTGCCAGCAGCTTAGGTAGCTACGAGCAGTACTTC,CASSLGSYEQYF
-,TRBJ2-1,TRBD2,TRBV5-1,TGCGCCAGCAGCTGGACTAGCGGGGGAGGCAATGAGCAGTTCTTC,CASSWTSGGGNEQFF
-,TRBJ1-1,-,TRBV11-2,TGTGCCAGCAGCTTTGAGGGGAGGGATGCTTTCTTT,CASSFEGRDAFF
-,TRBJ2-1,-,TRBV9,TGTGCCAGCAGCGTAGCACTAGATGAGCAGTTCTTC,CASSVALDEQFF
few,TRBJ1-5,-,TRBV4-2,TGTGCCAGCAGCCAAGATGGACAGAGGGTTGATCAGCCCCAGCATTTT,CASSQDGQRVDQPQHF
-,TRBJ2-5,-,TRBV3-1/TRBV3-2,TGTGCCAGCAGCTTGGACAGTCAGGAGACCCAGTACTTC,CASSLDSQETQYF
-,TRBJ2-7,TRBD1,TRBV29-1,TGCAGCGTCGGGGACAGGGGATCCTCCTACGAGCAGTACTTC,CSVGDRGSSYEQYF
-,TRBJ1-2,-,TRBV5-1,TGCGCCAGCAGCTTGACCGGGGGGACTAACTATGGCTACACCTTC,CASSLTGGTNYGYTF
once,TRBJ2-7,-,TRBV30,TGTGCCTGGAGTCAGGCAGGGTACGAGCAGTACTTC,CAWSQAGYEQYF
-,TRBJ2-1,TRBD2,TRBV5-1,TGCGCCAGCAGCGCCATAGCGGGGGGCGCCAATGAGCAGTTCTTC,CASSAIAGGANEQFF
-,TRBJ1-5,TRBD1,TRBV2,TGTGCCAGCAGTGAATGGGACAGGGGGAGGGTAGCAAATCAGCCCCAGCATTTT,CASSEWDRGRVANQPQHF
once,TRBJ1-2,TRBD1,TRBV7-6,TGTGCCAGCAGCGCCCCGGGACAGGGCCTCCTTGGGTACACCTTC,CASSAPGQGLLGYTF
-,TRBJ2-4,TRBD1,TRBV3-1/TRBV3-2,TGTGCCAGCAGCCAAGCGACAGGGGGCGCTGGGGGTAACATTCAGTACTTC,CASSQATGGAGGNIQYF
-,TRBJ2-5,TRBD1,TRBV19,TGTGCCAGTAGACCACAGGGGGTCGAGACCCAGTACTTC,CASRPQGVETQYF
-,TRBJ1-3,TRBD1,TRBV9,TGTGCCAGCGGACAGGGAAGGAGAAACACCATATATTTT,CASGQGRRNTIYF
few,TRBJ2-1,TRBD2,TRBV9,TGTGCCAGCAGCGCGCAGGTCGCGGGGGGGGAGAATGAGCAGTTCTTC,CASSAQVAGGENEQFF
-,TRBJ2-5,-,TRBV5-8,TGTGCCAGCAGCTCCTATGGTTCCCAAGAGACCCAGTACTTC,CASSSYGSQETQYF
-,TRBJ2-7,-,TRBV19,TGTGCCAGTAGTATCCAGGCGCCGGGGGTCGGCTCCTACGAGCAGTACTTC,CASSIQAPGVGSYEQYF
-,TRBJ2-3,TRBD2,TRBV6-5,TGTGCCAGCACGTTTACTAGCGGGTCCGCAGATACGCAGTATTTT,CASTFTSGSADTQYF
-,TRBJ1-4,TRBD1,TRBV2,TGTGCCAGCAGTATCATGGGGACAGGGAAGGAAAAACTGTTTTTT,CASSIMGTGKEKLFF
-,TRBJ2-2,-,TRBV30,TGTGCCTGGGGGACGGGGTACGCGAACACCGGGGAGCTGTTTTTT,CAWGTGYANTGELFF
once,TRBJ1-1,-,TRBV20-1,TGCAGTGCTAGTAGCGGCGGACACACTGAAGCTTTCTTT,CSASSGGHTEAFF
-,TRBJ2-1,-,TRBV6-5,TGTGCCAGCAGTTACTCGTCAGGGAACTCCTACAATGAGCAGTTCTTC,CASSYSSGNSYNEQFF